One and the same sample provided the 14 T cell receptor beta chains below, sequenced in a study of blood T cell repertoires in COVID-19. The repertoire was sequenced with immunoSEQ multiplex PCR; TCRdb's copy has only in-frame clones and lacks some. The data contain some 190,000 clones, about 90% of them singletons. Sequencing was performed on peripheral blood. The origin of the receptors is a man between 18 and 35 years old with active or convalescent COVID-19.

The J gene is TRBJ2-3, the V gene TRBV11-2, with 8 bases matching TRBD1. The CDR3 consists of 15 residues. Germline CDR1 reads SGHAT; CDR2 reads FQNNGV. V gave up 0 bases and J gave up 2 bases; unmatched junction bases: 1. In DNA form, the CDR3 reads TGTGCCAGCAGCTTAGATCAGGGGGCCACAGATACGCAGTATTTT. Translation gives CASSLDQGATDTQYF.

V usage is TRBV7-3 and J usage is TRBJ1-3, with a possible D match to TRBD1 (6 bases). V lost 5 bases and J 0 bases, leaving 11 bases between the germline ends. Germline-derived CDR1 and CDR2 are SGHTA and FQGTGA. The CDR3 runs to 15 residues. CDR3 DNA sequence: TGTGCCAGCAGCCAGAGGACAGCCTCTGGAAACACCATATATTTT. Its translation is CASSQRTASGNTIYF.

The J gene is TRBJ2-5, the V gene TRBV18, with 11 positions matching TRBD2. Trimming cost V 1 base and J 5 bases; bases outside gene matches: 6. Germline-derived CDR1 and CDR2 are KGHSH and LQKENI. This CDR3 is built from 16 residues. The CDR3 sequence is CASSPLPLAGVETQYF. The CDR3 nucleotides read TGTGCCAGCTCACCACTCCCACTAGCGGGAGTTGAGACCCAGTACTTC.

The chain has TRBV12-3 or TRBV12-4 and TRBJ1-2; D is uncertain. V lost 3 bases, J lost 2 bases, and 7 bases lay in between. The CDR3 has 13 residues. The CDR3, as DNA: TGTGCCAGCAGTTTGTACCGGAACTATGGCTACACCTTC. It specifies CASSLYRNYGYTF.

The chain employs TRBV5-1 and TRBJ1-5, with D unresolved. Trimming shortened V by 0 bases and J by 1 base, and 8 bases separated the two germline ends. The germline V gene has CDR1 SGHRS and CDR2 YFSETQ. The CDR3 loop spans 15 amino acids. The chain's CDR3 is CASSLAGMSNQPQHF. CDR3 DNA: TGCGCCAGCAGCTTGGCCGGGATGAGCAATCAGCCCCAGCATTTT.

The chain recombines TRBV14 with TRBJ1-3; D gene uncertain. The CDR3 sequence is 16 residues long. Germline CDR1 and CDR2: SGHDN and FVKESK. Trimming pared 2 bases from V and 0 bases from J, leaving 11 bases between. The CDR3 region is CASSQTAPGSGNTIYF. CDR3 nucleotide sequence: TGTGCCAGCAGCCAAACTGCTCCGGGCTCTGGAAACACCATATATTTT.

This clone appeared a single time. This chain joins TRBV10-2 and TRBJ2-1; 11 positions match TRBD2. Per the germline V gene, CDR1 is WSHSY and CDR2 is SAAADI. Unmatched junction bases numbered 5, after V lost 2 bases and J lost 8 bases. The CDR3 loop spans 15 amino acids. CDR3 nucleotide sequence: TGCGCCAGCAGTGAGATAGCGGGAGGGCCGCATGAGCAGTTCTTC. Its translation is CASSEIAGGPHEQFF.

CDR3 sequence reads: CASSPGSLYEQYF. The CDR3 nucleotides read TGCGCCAGCAGCCCCGGGAGCCTCTACGAGCAGTACTTC. J is TRBJ2-7 and V is TRBV4-1; a possible D gene is TRBD2 (6 bases). This CDR3 is built from 13 residues. Germline V gene lookup returns CDR1 MGHRA and CDR2 YSYEKL. V was trimmed by 4 bases and J by 3 bases, leaving 10 bases between them.

The chain couples TRBV7-2 to TRBJ1-6; weak D call: TRBD1 (5 bases). CDR3 size: 14 residues. In germline, CDR1 is SGHTA, CDR2 FQGNSA. Trimming stripped 6 bases from V and 7 bases from J, with 13 bases between. The CDR3 loop is CASSAGTWNSPLHF. CDR3 bases: TGTGCCAGCAGTGCCGGGACTTGGAATTCACCCCTCCACTTT.

The chain combines TRBV12-3 or TRBV12-4 with TRBJ1-1; no firm D call. This CDR3 comprises 11 residues. The ends were cut back, 8 bases at V and 4 bases at J, with 8 bases in the middle. CDR3 in DNA: TGTGCCAGCGTGGGCTTCACTGAAGCTTTCTTT. Its protein product is CASVGFTEAFF.

The chain carries TRBV5-1 and TRBJ1-1, with 7 bases aligning to TRBD1. There are 14 residues in the CDR3. Trimming took 2 bases from V and 2 from J; bases not matched to a gene: 3. Germline assignment: CDR1 SGHRS and CDR2 YFSETQ. In nucleotides, the CDR3 is TGCGCCAGCAGCTTCCGGGACAGAAACACTGAAGCTTTCTTT. It encodes CASSFRDRNTEAFF.

The genes are TRBV2 and TRBJ2-7; 13 bases line up with TRBD2. V was clipped by 2 bases and J by 2 bases; unmatched bases: 3. The CDR3 has 16 residues. CDR1 is SNHLY and CDR2 is FYNNEI in the germline V gene. The CDR3 DNA reads TGTGCCAGCAGTGAACCTGGGACTAGCGGGGCCTACGAGCAGTACTTC. Its protein product is CASSEPGTSGAYEQYF.

The CDR3 spells CASSINSHSYNEQFF. Written as DNA, the CDR3 is TGCGCCAGCAGCATTAACAGCCACTCCTACAATGAGCAGTTCTTC. This chain links TRBV5-1 with TRBJ2-1, with D unclear. V lost 4 bases and J 0 bases, leaving 11 bases between the germline ends. Germline-derived CDR1 and CDR2 are SGHRS and YFSETQ. CDR3 length: 15 amino acids.

The rearrangement uses TRBV10-3 and TRBJ1-1, with 7 bases aligning to TRBD1. Germline CDR1 and CDR2: ENHRY and SYGVKD. This CDR3 contains 19 residues. With V trimmed by 4 bases and J by 0 bases, 17 bases remained unmatched. CDR3 region: CAISGPRVEGARLNTEAFF. The CDR3 DNA reads as TGTGCCATCAGTGGGCCCCGGGTCGAGGGGGCGAGGCTGAACACTGAAGCTTTCTTT.